Listed below are T cell receptor beta chains from one sample, sequenced in a study of blood T cells in healthy people across ages. TCRdb analysed the 5' RACE reads with MiXCR anew, one entry per CDR3 protein. Altogether 700,000 to 1,000,000 distinct CDR3 sequences are present, roughly 44% being singletons, with the ten largest covering roughly 19%. The sample taken for sequencing was blood. The receptors here all came from a man aged 55 to 70 in good health. Each CDR3 is given with its conserved first and last residue. The D gene is left open where the match is weak. Clone size, where shown, is once, few, many, or a class for clones that have expanded.

V gene	clone size	D gene	J gene	CDR3 DNA	CDR3 protein
TRBV7-9	NA	TRBD1	TRBJ1-2	TGTGCCAGCAGCGACCGGGGACAGGGTAACTATGGCTACACCTTC	CASSDRGQGNYGYTF
TRBV10-3	few	TRBD1	TRBJ2-1	TGTGCCATCAGTCGAGGACAGGGTGTTGATGAGCAGTTCTTC	CAISRGQGVDEQFF
TRBV6-2/TRBV6-3	few	NA	TRBJ2-1	TGTGCCAGCAGTTCATCCCGCAATGAGCAGTTCTTC	CASSSSRNEQFF
TRBV29-1	NA	NA	TRBJ2-1	TGCGGCGTTGCGGGACAGCTTGAGCAGTTCTTC	CGVAGQLEQFF
TRBV27	NA	NA	TRBJ2-1	TGTGCCAGCAGCTGGGTACGCGACAATGAGCAGTTCTTC	CASSWVRDNEQFF
TRBV28	NA	TRBD1	TRBJ1-5	TGTGCCAGCAGGTTTGACGCCCGAACGGACAGGGCCGATAATCAGCCCCAGCATTTT	CASRFDARTDRADNQPQHF
TRBV6-6	many	NA	TRBJ1-6	TGTGCCAGCAGTTACAGCCAGGGAAATTCACCCCTCCACTTT	CASSYSQGNSPLHF
TRBV3-1	NA	NA	TRBJ1-1	TGTGCCAGCAGCCAAGATCGCGGGGAAGCTTTCTTT	CASSQDRGEAFF
TRBV5-5	many	TRBD1	TRBJ2-7	TGTGCCAGCAGTCATCCGGGACAGAGCTCCTACGAGCAGTACTTC	CASSHPGQSSYEQYF
TRBV9	NA	NA	TRBJ1-2	TGTGCCAGCAGCGTAGCTACGGGGCAGGGGAACTATGGCTACACCTTC	CASSVATGQGNYGYTF
TRBV4-1	few	TRBD1	TRBJ1-2	TGCGCCAGCAGCCAAGATCTTGGTCAGGGGGGCGGCTACACCTTC	CASSQDLGQGGGYTF
TRBV20-1	NA	TRBD2	TRBJ2-3	TGCAGTGCCCCGGCCGGGACTAGCGGGGCCCGCACAGATACGCAGTATTTT	CSAPAGTSGARTDTQYF
TRBV5-6	few	NA	TRBJ2-5	TGTGCCAGCAGCTTGAAGGTCTCGGGAGAGACCCAGTACTTC	CASSLKVSGETQYF
TRBV7-2	few	NA	TRBJ1-6	TGTGCCAGCAGCCTTGGACAGAGGTCACCCCTCCACTTT	CASSLGQRSPLHF
TRBV27	once	TRBD1	TRBJ1-2	TGTGCCAGCAGTTTACTGGAGACAGGGAGAAAGGGCTACACCTTC	CASSLLETGRKGYTF
TRBV5-1	NA	NA	TRBJ2-7	TGCGCCAGCAGCTTCGATAGAGAGACCTACGAGCAGTACTTC	CASSFDRETYEQYF
TRBV20-1	NA	NA	TRBJ1-4	TGCAGTGCTAGAGAGCGTGGACAACTGTTTTTT	CSARERGQLFF
TRBV29-1	once	TRBD1	TRBJ2-7	TGCAGCGTTGAAGAGGACAGGAGCTACGAGCAGTACTTC	CSVEEDRSYEQYF
TRBV10-3	once	TRBD1	TRBJ2-2	TGTGCCGTAAGACAGGGGGCCACCGGGGAGCTGTTTTTT	CAVRQGATGELFF
TRBV25-1	few	TRBD1	TRBJ2-7	TGTGCCAGCAGTGAGGCAGGGGGTATCTCCTACGAGCAGTACTTC	CASSEAGGISYEQYF
TRBV7-3	few	TRBD1	TRBJ1-6	TGTGCCAGCAGCTTCCGAGACAGGGACAGCTCCTATAATTCACCCCTCCACTTT	CASSFRDRDSSYNSPLHF
TRBV20-1	NA	TRBD2	TRBJ2-3	TGCAGTGGATCAGCGGGGGAGGGCACAGATACGCAGTATTTT	CSGSAGEGTDTQYF
TRBV5-1	NA	TRBD1	TRBJ2-7	TGCGCCAGCAGCGGGGACAGGGACCCCTACGAGCAGTACTTC	CASSGDRDPYEQYF
TRBV7-2	NA	NA	TRBJ1-1	TGTGCCAGCAGCTTAAATAGCAGGGCTGAAGCTTTCTTT	CASSLNSRAEAFF
TRBV4-3	NA	TRBD1	TRBJ2-1	TGCGCCAGCAGCCAGGAAACACTTGGGGACAGGGGGCAACACGAGCAGTTCTTC	CASSQETLGDRGQHEQFF
TRBV7-8	NA	NA	TRBJ1-2	TGTGCCAGCAGCTTAGGCAGGTTTAACTATGGCTACACCTTC	CASSLGRFNYGYTF
TRBV20-1	few	NA	TRBJ1-2	TGCAGTGCTAGAGATGGGGCAGGGGACAACTATGGCTACACCTTC	CSARDGAGDNYGYTF
TRBV5-1	NA	NA	TRBJ1-1	TGCGCCAGCAGACGTGCGGGGCGGGACACTGAAGCTTTCTTT	CASRRAGRDTEAFF
TRBV21-1	NA	NA	TRBJ1-4	TGTGCCAGCAGCAAAAACCCAGGGGTGGAGAAAAACTGGTTTTTT	CASSKNPGVEKNWFF
TRBV20-1	NA	NA	TRBJ2-7	TGCAGTGCTACACCCCAGGCGACCTACGAGCAGTACTTC	CSATPQATYEQYF